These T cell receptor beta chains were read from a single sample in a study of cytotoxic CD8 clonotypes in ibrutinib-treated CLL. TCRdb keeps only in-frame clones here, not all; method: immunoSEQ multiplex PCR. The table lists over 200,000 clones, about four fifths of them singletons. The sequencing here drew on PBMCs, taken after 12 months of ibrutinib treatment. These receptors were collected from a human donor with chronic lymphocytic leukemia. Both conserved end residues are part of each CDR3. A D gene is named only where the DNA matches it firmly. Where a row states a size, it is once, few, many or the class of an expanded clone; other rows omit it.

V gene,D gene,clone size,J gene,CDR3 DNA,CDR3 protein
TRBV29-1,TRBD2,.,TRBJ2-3,TGCAGCGTTGACGGAGATTTGACGGGACTAGCGGGAGGGCCCCATCGCACAGATACGCAGTATTTT,CSVDGDLTGLAGGPHRTDTQYF
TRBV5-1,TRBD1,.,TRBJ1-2,TGCGCCAGCAGCCCTGGACAGGCATCTAACTATGGCTACACCTTC,CASSPGQASNYGYTF
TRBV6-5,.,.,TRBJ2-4,TGTGCCAGCAGCCTCGTCGGCGCAGGGAGAAACATTCAGTACTTC,CASSLVGAGRNIQYF
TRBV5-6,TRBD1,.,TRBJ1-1,TGTGCCAGCAGCCCCCCCGCCCGGGCAGGGGGTATTACTGAAGCTTTCTTT,CASSPPARAGGITEAFF
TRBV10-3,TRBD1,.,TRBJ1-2,TGTGCCATCAGTGATCAAGCGGGGACAGGGGCTAACTATGGCTACACCTTC,CAISDQAGTGANYGYTF
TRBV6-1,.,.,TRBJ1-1,TGTGCCAGCATCCCAAGCCTGTCAGCGAACACTGAAGCTTTCTTT,CASIPSLSANTEAFF
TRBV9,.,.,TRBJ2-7,TGTGCCAGCAGCGTAGGGGCAGGGGAGTACGAGCAGTACTTC,CASSVGAGEYEQYF
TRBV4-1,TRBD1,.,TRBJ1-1,TGCGCCAGCAGCCAAGCCCCGAGGGGGCTGGCGTACACTGAAGCTTTCTTT,CASSQAPRGLAYTEAFF
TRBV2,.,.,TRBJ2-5,TGTGCCAGCAGTGATAGGGAGACCCAGTACTTC,CASSDRETQYF
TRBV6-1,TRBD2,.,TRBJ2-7,TGTGCCAGCAGTGTCTTTAGCGGGAGCTCCTACGAGCAGTACTTC,CASSVFSGSSYEQYF
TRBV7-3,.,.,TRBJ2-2,TGTGCCAGCAGCTTAAAGGGGTACACCGGGGAGCTGTTTTTT,CASSLKGYTGELFF
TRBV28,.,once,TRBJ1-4,TGTGCCAGCAGTACACTCGGAAAACTGTTTTTT,CASSTLGKLFF